These T cell receptor beta chains were read from a single sample in a study of blood T cell repertoires in COVID-19. Clones were sequenced by immunoSEQ multiplex PCR, and TCRdb holds only the in-frame ones, with some missing. The table has about 360,000 clones, around 87% seen once. The specimen sequenced was PBMCs or T cells enriched from blood (not recorded which). The source of these receptors is a man younger than 45 who had recovered from COVID-19. Both conserved end residues are trimmed from each CDR3.

V gene	J gene	CDR3 protein
TRBV28	TRBJ1-2	ASSYGSYGYT
TRBV6-5	TRBJ2-3	ASTRGADTQY
TRBV4-2	TRBJ1-1	ASSPSTMNTEAF
TRBV4-2	TRBJ2-2	ASSQGDRAGTGELF
TRBV24-1	TRBJ2-3	ATSDPGQGNTDTQY
TRBV30	TRBJ1-5	AWNSQSNQPQH
TRBV12-3/TRBV12-4	TRBJ1-2	ASAQVLNYGYT
TRBV7-8	TRBJ2-7	ASSPLPDSYEQY
TRBV9	TRBJ2-1	ASGGEQF
TRBV2	TRBJ1-6	ASSEAPLSGSPLH
TRBV5-6	TRBJ1-2	ASSSQGSYGYT
TRBV5-4	TRBJ2-1	ASSLGPQGPNEQF
TRBV19	TRBJ1-5	ASSPRVEGSQPQH
TRBV5-1	TRBJ1-3	ASSSYGLGTGRLNTIY
TRBV7-8	TRBJ2-2	ASSRTSGELF
TRBV5-4	TRBJ1-2	ASSGTDYGYT
TRBV5-1	TRBJ1-1	ASSLVRGEAEAF
TRBV29-1	TRBJ2-1	SVPDRGDYNEQF
TRBV6-5	TRBJ1-1	ASRGQGSTEAF
TRBV6-5	TRBJ1-2	ASSLNGGLGYGYT
TRBV9	TRBJ1-1	ASSVEAGWAEAF
TRBV4-1	TRBJ1-5	ASSQTDVSNQPQH
TRBV5-1	TRBJ2-6	ASSYRTAGANVLT
TRBV12-3/TRBV12-4	TRBJ1-6	ASSFSGESPLH